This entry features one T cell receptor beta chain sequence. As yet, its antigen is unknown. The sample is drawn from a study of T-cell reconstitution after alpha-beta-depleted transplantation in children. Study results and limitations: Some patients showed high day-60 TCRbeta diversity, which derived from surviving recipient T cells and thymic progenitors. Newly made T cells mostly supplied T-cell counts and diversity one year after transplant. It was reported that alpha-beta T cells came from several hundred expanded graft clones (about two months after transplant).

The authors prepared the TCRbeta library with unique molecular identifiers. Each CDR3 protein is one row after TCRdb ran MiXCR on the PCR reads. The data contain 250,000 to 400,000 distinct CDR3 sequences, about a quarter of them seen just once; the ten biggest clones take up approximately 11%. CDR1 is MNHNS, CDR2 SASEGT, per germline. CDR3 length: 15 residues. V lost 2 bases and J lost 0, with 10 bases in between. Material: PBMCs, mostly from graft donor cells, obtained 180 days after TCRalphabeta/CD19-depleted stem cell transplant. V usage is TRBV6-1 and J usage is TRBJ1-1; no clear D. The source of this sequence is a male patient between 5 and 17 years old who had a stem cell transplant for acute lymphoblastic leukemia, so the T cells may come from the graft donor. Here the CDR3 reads CASSEMGYLNTEAFF. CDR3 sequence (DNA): TGTGCCAGCAGTGAAATGGGGTATCTGAACACTGAAGCTTTCTTT.